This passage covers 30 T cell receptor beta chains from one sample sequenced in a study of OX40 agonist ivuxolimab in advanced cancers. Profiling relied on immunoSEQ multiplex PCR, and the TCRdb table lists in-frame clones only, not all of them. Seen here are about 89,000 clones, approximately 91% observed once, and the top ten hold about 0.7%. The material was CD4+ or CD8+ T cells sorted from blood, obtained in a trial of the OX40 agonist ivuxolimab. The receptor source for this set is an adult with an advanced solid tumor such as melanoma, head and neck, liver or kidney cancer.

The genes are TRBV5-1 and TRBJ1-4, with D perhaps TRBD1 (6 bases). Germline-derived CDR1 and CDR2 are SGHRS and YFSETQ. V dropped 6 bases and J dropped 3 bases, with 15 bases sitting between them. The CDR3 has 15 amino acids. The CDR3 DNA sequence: TGCGCCAGCACCGGGATAGGGGGTGCTAATGAAAAACTGTTTTTT. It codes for CASTGIGGANEKLFF.

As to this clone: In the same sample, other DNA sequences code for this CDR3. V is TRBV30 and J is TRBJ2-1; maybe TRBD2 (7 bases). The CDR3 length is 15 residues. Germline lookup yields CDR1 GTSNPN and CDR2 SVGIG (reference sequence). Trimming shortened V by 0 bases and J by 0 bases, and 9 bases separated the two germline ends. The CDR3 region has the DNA TGTGCCTGGAGTGTAGGGGGGGGCTCCTACAATGAGCAGTTCTTC. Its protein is CAWSVGGGSYNEQFF.

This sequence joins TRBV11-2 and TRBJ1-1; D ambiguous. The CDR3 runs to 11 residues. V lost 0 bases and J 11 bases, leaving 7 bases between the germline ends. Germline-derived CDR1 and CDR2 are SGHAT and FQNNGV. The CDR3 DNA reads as TGTGCCAGCAGCTTAGATTCGATGGCTTTCTTT. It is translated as CASSLDSMAFF.

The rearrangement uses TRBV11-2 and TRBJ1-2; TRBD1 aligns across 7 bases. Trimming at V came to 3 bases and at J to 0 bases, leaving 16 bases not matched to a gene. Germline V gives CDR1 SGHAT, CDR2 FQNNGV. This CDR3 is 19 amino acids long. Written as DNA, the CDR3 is TGTGCCAGCAGCTTCCTCTCCTTGGACAGGAGACTCTCTAACTATGGCTACACCTTC. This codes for CASSFLSLDRRLSNYGYTF.

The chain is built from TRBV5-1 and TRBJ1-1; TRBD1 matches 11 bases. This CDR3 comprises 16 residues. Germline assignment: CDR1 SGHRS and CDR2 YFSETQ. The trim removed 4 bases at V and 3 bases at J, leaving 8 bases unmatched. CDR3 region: CASSPGTGGRDTEAFF. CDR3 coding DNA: TGCGCCAGCAGCCCTGGGACAGGGGGGCGAGACACTGAAGCTTTCTTT.

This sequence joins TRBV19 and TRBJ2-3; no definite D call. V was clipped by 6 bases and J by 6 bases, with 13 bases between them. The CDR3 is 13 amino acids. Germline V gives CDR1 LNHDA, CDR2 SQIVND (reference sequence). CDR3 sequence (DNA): TGTGCCAGTAGCCTCTCGGGTCTGGATACGCAGTATTTT. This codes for CASSLSGLDTQYF.

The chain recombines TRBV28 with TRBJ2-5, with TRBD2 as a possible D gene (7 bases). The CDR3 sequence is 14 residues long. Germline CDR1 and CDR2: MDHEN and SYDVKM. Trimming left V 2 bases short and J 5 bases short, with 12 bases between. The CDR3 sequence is CASSLGGAVETQYF. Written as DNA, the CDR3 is TGTGCCAGCAGTTTAGGGGGGGCCGTGGAGACCCAGTACTTC.

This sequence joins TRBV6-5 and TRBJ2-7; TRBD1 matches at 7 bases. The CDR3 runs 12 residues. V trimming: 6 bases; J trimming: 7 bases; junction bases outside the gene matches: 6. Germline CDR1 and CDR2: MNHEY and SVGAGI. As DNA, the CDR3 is TGTGCCAGCAGCTCGACAGGGTGGGAGCAGTACTTC. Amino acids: CASSSTGWEQYF.

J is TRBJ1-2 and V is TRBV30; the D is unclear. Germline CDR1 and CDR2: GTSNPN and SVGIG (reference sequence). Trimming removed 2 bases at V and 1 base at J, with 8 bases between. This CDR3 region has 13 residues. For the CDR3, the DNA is TGTGCCTGGAGTCCAGGAGATAACTATGGCTACACCTTC. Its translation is CAWSPGDNYGYTF.

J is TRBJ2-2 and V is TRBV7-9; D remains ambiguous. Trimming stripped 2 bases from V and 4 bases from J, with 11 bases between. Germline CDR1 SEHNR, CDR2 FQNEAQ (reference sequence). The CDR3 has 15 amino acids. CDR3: CASSLSISGTGELFF. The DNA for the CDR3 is TGTGCCAGCAGCTTATCAATCTCGGGCACCGGGGAGCTGTTTTTT.

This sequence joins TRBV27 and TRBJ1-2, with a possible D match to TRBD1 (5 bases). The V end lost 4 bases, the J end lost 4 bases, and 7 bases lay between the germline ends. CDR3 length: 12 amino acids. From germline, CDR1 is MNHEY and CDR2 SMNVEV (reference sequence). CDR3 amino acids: CASSSGGYGYTF. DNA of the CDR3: TGTGCCAGCAGTTCGGGGGGCTATGGCTACACCTTC.

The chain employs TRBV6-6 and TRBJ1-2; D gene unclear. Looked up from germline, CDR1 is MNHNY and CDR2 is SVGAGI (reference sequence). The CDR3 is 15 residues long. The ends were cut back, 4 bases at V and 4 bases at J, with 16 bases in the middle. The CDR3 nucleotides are TGTGCCAGCAGTTCCTTCCCCCAGGCCCCCTATGGCTACACCTTC. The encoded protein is CASSSFPQAPYGYTF.

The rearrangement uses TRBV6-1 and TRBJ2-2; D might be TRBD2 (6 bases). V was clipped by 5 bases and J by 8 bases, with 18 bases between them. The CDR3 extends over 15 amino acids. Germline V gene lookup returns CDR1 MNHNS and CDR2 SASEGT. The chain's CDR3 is CASSLATRGIGELFF. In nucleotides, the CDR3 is TGTGCCAGCAGTCTAGCGACGCGGGGAATAGGGGAGCTGTTTTTT.

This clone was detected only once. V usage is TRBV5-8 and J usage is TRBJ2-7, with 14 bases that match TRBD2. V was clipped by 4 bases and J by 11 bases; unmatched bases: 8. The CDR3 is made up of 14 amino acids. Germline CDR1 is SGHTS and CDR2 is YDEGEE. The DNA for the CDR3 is TGTGCCAGCAGCAGCGCCGGGACTAGCGGGAGTAAGTACTTC. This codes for CASSSAGTSGSKYF.

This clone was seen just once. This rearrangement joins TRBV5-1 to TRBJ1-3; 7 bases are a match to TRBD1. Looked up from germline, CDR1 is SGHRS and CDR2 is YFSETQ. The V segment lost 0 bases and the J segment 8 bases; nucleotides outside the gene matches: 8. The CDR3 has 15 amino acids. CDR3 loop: CASSLAAGGLDTIYF. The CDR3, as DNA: TGCGCCAGCAGCTTGGCGGCAGGGGGGCTAGACACCATATATTTT.

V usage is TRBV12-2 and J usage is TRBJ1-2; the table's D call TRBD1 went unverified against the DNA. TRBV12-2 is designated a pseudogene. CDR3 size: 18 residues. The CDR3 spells CASRLGGDRGLPRNSYTF. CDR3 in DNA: TGTGCAAGTCGCTTAGGAGGGGACAGGGGGCTCCCTCGCAATAGCTACACCTTC.

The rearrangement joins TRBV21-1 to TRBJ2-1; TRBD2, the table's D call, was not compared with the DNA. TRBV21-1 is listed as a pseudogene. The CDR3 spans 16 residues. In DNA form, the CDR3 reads TGTGCCAGCAGCAAGATACGGACTAGCGTATACAATGAGCAGTTCTTC. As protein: CASSKIRTSVYNEQFF.

DNA of the CDR3: TGTGCCAGCAGTGAATCAGGGCCGATCACAGATACGCAGTATTTT. Translation: CASSESGPITDTQYF. The V gene is TRBV6-1, the J gene TRBJ2-3, with D possibly matching TRBD1 (5 bases). Germline V gives CDR1 MNHNS, CDR2 SASEGT. Trimming removed 2 bases from V and 2 bases from J, with 11 bases in between. CDR3 length: 15 residues.

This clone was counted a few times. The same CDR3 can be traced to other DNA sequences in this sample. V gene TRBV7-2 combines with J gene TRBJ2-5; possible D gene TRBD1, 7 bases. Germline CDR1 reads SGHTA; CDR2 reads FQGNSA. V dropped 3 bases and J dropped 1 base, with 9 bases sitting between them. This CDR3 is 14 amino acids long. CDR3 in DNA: TGTGCCAGCAGCTTCCAGGGGGGCCAAGAGACCCAGTACTTC. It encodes CASSFQGGQETQYF.

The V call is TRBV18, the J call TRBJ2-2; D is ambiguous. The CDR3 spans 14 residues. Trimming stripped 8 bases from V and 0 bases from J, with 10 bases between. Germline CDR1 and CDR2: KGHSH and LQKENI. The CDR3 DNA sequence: TGTGCCAGCCCTATAGCAGCGAACACCGGGGAGCTGTTTTTT. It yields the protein CASPIAANTGELFF.

DNA of the CDR3: TGTGCCTGGAGTGGGGACAGGGGAGTAACAGATACGCAGTATTTT. Protein: CAWSGDRGVTDTQYF. The rearrangement joins TRBV30 to TRBJ2-3; 10 bases fit TRBD1. Per germline, CDR1 GTSNPN and CDR2 SVGIG (reference sequence). V gave up 1 base and J gave up 3 bases; unmatched junction bases: 4. The CDR3 runs to 15 residues.

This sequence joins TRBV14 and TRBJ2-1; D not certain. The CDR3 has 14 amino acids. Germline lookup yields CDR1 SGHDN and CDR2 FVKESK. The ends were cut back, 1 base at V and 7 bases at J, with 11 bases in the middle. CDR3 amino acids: CASSQVDFSNEQFF. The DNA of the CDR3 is TGTGCCAGCAGCCAAGTCGATTTCTCAAATGAGCAGTTCTTC.

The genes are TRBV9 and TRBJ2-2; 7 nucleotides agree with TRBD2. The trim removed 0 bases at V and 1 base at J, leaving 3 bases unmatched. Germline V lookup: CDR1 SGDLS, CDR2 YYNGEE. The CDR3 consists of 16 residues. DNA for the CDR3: TGTGCCAGCAGCGTAGGGAGCGGGGTGAACACCGGGGAGCTGTTTTTT. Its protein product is CASSVGSGVNTGELFF.

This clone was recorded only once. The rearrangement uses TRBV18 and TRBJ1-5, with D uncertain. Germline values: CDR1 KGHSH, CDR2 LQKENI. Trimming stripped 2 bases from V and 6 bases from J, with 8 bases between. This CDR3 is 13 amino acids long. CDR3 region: CASSPANSQPQHF. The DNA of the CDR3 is TGTGCCAGCTCACCAGCGAATTCTCAGCCCCAGCATTTT.

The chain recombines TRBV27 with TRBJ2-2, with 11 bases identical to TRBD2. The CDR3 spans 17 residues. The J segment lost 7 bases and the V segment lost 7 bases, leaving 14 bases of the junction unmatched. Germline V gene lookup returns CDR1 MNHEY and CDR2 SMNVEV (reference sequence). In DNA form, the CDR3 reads TGTGCCAGCAACATTTGGGCTAGCGGGAGGTTTGGCGGGGAGCTGTTTTTT. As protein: CASNIWASGRFGGELFF.

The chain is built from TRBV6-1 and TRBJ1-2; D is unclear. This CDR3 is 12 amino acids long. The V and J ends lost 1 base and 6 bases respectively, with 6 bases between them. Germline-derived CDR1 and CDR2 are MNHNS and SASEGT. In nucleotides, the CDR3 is TGTGCCAGCAGTGAAGAAACAGATGGCTACACCTTC. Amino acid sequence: CASSEETDGYTF.

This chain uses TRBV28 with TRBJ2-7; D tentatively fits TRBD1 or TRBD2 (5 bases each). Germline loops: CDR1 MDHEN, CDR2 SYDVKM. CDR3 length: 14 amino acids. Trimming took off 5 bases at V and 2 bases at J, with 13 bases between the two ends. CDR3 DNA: TGTGCCAGCAGTGTAAGCCGGGACCCCTACGAGCAGTACTTC. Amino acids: CASSVSRDPYEQYF.

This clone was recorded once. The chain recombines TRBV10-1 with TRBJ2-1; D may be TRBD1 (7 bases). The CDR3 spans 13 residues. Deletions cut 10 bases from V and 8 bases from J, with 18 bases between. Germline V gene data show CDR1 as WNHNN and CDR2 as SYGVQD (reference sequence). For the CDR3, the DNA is TGCGCCAATCCAGGGGGGCCGGGAGATGAGCAGTTCTTC. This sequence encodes CANPGGPGDEQFF.

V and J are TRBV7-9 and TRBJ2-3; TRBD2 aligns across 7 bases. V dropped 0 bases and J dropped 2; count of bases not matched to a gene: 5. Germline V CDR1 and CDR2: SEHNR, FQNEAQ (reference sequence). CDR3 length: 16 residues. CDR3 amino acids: CASSLAGGRNTDTQYF. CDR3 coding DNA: TGTGCCAGCAGCTTAGCGGGGGGGAGAAACACAGATACGCAGTATTTT.

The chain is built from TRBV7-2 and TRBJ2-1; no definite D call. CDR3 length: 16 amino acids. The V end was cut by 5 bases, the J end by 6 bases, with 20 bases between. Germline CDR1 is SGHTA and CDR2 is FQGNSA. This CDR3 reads CASSPSRALHPNEQFF. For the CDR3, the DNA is TGTGCCAGCAGCCCCTCCCGGGCCCTCCACCCCAATGAGCAGTTCTTC. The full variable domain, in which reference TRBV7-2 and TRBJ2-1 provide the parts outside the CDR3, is GAGVSQSPSNKVTEKGKDVELRCDPISGHTALYWYRQSLGQGLEFLIYFQGNSAPDKSGLPSDRFSAERTGGSVSTLTIQRTQQEDSAVYLCASSPSRALHPNEQFFGPGTRLTVL.